What follows is one T cell receptor (beta chain) and its context. No antigen is known for it. These data belong to a study of CD8+ T cells in alopecia areata. Study-wide results and limits: Among patients, TCR sharing was less clear than in mice, a difference possibly due in part to HLA diversity in the patient population. Affected scalp, especially in alopecia totalis/universalis, had a higher clonality than normal scalp did.

V was shortened by 3 bases and J by 2 bases, with 1 base between the two germline ends. The CDR3 consists of 11 residues. Germline CDR1 and CDR2: MDHEN and SYDVKM. Isolated RNA was reverse transcribed into cDNA used as the sequencing template. Some clones are missing from TCRdb's copy, which holds only in-frame ones; the method was immunoSEQ multiplex PCR. The profile covers 140,000 or so clones, with approximately 60% appearing a single time and just over 35% taken by the ten largest. Isolation of CD4+ and CD8+ T cells from PBMCs was achieved by sorting. Sequences were obtained from CD8+ T cells sorted from blood. The chain has TRBV28 and TRBJ1-1, with no clear D. The receptor was isolated from a human donor in good health. The DNA for the CDR3 is TGTGCCAGCAGTTTTAACACTGAAGCTTTCTTT. This gives the protein CASSFNTEAFF.